The T cell receptor beta chain described here comes from a study of CD8+ T cells in alopecia areata (dated by TCRdb to between 2018 and 2020). About the investigation overall: The treated patients took part in an open-label pilot trial in which moderate-to-severe alopecia areata was treated with oral tofacitinib at 5 to 10 mg twice daily. Scalp clonality was compared across normal scalp (n=4), patchy alopecia areata scalp (n=8), and alopecia totalis/universalis scalp (n=8). Scalp tissue and sorted CD4+ and CD8+ peripheral blood T cells from patchy and totalis/universalis alopecia areata patients and from healthy controls were covered by human TCRbeta sequencing. The study used high-throughput TCRbeta sequencing to examine T cell clonal expansion in alopecia areata, in both the C3H/HeJ mouse model and human patients. Biopsies were taken from tofacitinib-treated patients at baseline and again at 4 and 24 weeks into treatment, and several of those patients also had a later scalp biopsy. TCRbeta CDR3 regions were amplified by immunoSEQ multiplex PCR with 35 Vbeta forward and 13 Jbeta reverse primers. RNA was extracted with the PAXgene miRNA kit for fixed scalp, the miRNeasy kit for PBMCs, and the RNeasy kit for mouse skin. Patients received tofacitinib for 6 to 18 months and were then followed off drug for 6 months to check for delayed response and recurrence. In treated patients, disease severity was measured using the SALT score, which gives the percentage of scalp surface area affected. What the authors observed across the whole study: Lesional scalp, especially in alopecia totalis/universalis, showed higher clonality and more expanded CD8+ clones than normal scalp, suggesting antigenic drive. Many expanded lesional clones were found to persist in scalp and blood during tofacitinib treatment, and relapse after treatment cessation may be partly explained by this persistence. Because the treated cohort was small and had just a single nonresponder, larger studies are needed to establish links between baseline CD8+ expansion and response. With tofacitinib, both scalp clonality and the number of expanded CD8+ clones among the top 100 scalp clones went down significantly. Shared TCR sequences between patients were less evident than in mice, which may be partly attributable to HLA diversity in the patient population. Unlike mouse skin, which is dominated by gammadelta T cells, normal human skin has resident alphabeta T cells that are also sequenced, and this complicates analysis of the scalp TCR repertoire.

Preparation of the library involved the immunoSEQ multiplex PCR assay. RNA was extracted from all samples and reverse transcribed into cDNA as template for TCR sequencing. First-strand cDNA was synthesized using SuperScript III with a 2:1 mix of oligo-dT and random hexamers. A synthetic immune receptor repertoire was used to measure amplification bias, and any remaining bias was corrected computationally. In the source study's methods: Raw reads were preprocessed for error removal, and CDR3 was defined according to IMGT conventions as running from the conserved cysteine to phenylalanine. Clonality was calculated as 1 minus Shannon entropy normalized by log2 of the number of productive unique TCRs. Scalp TCRbeta sequences were cross-referenced with sorted blood CD4 and CD8 repertoires so that the CD4 or CD8 identity of scalp clones could be inferred. Not all clones reach the TCRdb copy of this immuneACCESS table, which keeps in-frame sequences only. Checked studies attribute under half of the gap to unresolved V genes and leave the rest unexplained. Clone size and the V and J calls come from that table; the DNA yielded D and trimming. The sample table holds fewer than 250,000 clones, of which about 40% were seen once. The ten largest clonotypes hold roughly 2.8% of the sample.

CDR1 SNHLY and CDR2 FYNNEI are derived from the germline V gene. There are 12 amino acids in the CDR3, from cysteine to phenylalanine inclusive. Just the 36-base CDR3 DNA is kept, in frame starting at base 1. The junction carries 5 bases between V and J, which are trimmed by 1 base and 7 bases respectively. To note about this clone: The specificity of this receptor is unknown. No much larger clone is present one base from it, and per-base qualities are unavailable.

The meaning of the sample's treatment or condition label: oral pan-JAK inhibitor, 5-10 mg twice daily. Peripheral blood and lesional scalp punch biopsies were obtained from patients with alopecia areata. PBMCs were isolated by density centrifugation and stained for CD3, CD4 and CD8, and CD4+ and CD8+ T cells were sorted on a FACSAria. The material sequenced was CD4+ T cells sorted from blood, taken around week 37, from a patient treated with tofacitinib. This sequence was found in a human donor with alopecia areata. Recombination linked TRBV2 to TRBJ1-5, with no D gene named confidently. Here the CDR3 is given as CASSEVKQPQHF. The nucleotides are TGTGCCAGCAGTGAAGTCAAACAGCCCCAGCATTTT.